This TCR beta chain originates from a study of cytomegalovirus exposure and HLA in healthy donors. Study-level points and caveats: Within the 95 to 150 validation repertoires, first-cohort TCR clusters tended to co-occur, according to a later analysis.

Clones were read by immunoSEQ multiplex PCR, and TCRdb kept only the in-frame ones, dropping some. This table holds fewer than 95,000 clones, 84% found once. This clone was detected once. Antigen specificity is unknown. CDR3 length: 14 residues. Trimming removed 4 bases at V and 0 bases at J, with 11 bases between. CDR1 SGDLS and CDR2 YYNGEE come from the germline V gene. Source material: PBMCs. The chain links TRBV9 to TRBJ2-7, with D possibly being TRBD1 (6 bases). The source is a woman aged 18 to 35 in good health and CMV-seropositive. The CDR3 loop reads CASSQGPNSYEQYF. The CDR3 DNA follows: TGTGCCAGCAGCCAGGGGCCGAACTCCTACGAGCAGTACTTC.